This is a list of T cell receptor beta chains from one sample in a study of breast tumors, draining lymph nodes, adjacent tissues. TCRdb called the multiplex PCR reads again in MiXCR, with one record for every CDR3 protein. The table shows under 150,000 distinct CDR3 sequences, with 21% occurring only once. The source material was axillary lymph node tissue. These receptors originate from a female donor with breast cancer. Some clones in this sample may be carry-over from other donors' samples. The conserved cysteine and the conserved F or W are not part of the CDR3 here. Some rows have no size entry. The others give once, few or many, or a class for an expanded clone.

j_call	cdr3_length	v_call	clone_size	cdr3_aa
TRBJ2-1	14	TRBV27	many	ASSPRLAGGPNEQF
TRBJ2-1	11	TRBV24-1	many	ATSDFYWGEQF
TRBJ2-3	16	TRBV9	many	ASSTQAGGPWGGDTQY
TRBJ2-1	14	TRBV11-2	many	ASSDRTTGPYNEQF
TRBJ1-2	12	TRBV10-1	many	ASRYGPSPYGYT
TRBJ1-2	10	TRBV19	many	ASSPGGYGYT
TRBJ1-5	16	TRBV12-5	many	ASGLVLGRGRSNQPQH
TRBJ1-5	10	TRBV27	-	ASSPNNQPQH
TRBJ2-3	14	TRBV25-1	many	ASSEGKRELTDTQY
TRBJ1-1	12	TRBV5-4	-	ASTPGWEYTEAF
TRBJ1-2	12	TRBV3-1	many	ASSQDQGNYGYT
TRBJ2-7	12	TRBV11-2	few	ASSLTGDICEQY
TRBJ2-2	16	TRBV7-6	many	ASSIHSRGRLNTGELF
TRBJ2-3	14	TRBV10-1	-	ASSESKAGGTDTQY
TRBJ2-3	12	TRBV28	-	ASTAGQNTDTQY
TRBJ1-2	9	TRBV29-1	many	SVPDPYGYT
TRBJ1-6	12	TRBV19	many	ASSPGQDYSPLH
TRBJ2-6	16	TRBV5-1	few	ASSPRSFQDSGANVLT
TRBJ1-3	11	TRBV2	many	ASNGDSGNTIY
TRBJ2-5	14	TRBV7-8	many	ASSPWTGVGIETQY
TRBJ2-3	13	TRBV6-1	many	ASSEGAGFTDTQY
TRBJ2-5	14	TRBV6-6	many	ASSYPRAGVRETQY
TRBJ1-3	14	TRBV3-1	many	ASSQALSSSGNTIY
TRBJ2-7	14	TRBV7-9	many	ASSLASFERGYEQY
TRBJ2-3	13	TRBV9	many	ASSPRLDSTDTQY
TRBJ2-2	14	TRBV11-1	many	ASSSVYSRTQGELF
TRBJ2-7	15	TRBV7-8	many	ASSLGTSGRGTYEQY
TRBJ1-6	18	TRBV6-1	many	ASSDGHPGTPRSYNSPLH
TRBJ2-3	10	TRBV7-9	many	ASGIYTDTQY
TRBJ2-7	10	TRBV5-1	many	ASSASGYEQY
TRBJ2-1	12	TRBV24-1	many	ATSTGSSYNEQF
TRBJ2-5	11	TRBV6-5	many	ASSSTWQETQY
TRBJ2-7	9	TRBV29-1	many	SVAGTYEQY
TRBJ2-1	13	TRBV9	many	ASSEGLASHNEQF
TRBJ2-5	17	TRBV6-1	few	ASSEARGSGSPNQETQY
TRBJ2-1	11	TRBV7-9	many	ASTKTVDNEQF
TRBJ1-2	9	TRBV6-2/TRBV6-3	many	ASSNRAGYT
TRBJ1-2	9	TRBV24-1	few	AAQTVYGYT
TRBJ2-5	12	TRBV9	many	ASSKREIVETQY
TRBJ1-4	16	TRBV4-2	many	ASSPHTGGLSVWGKLF
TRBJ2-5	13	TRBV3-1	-	ASSQVGRGQETQY
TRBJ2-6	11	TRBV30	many	AWVPSGANVLT
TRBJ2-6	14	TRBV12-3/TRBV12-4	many	ASSLWGGAGANVLT
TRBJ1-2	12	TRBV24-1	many	ATSDLTNNYGYT
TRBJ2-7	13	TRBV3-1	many	ASSPYSSGTYEQY
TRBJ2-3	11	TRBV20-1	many	SAPTGATDTQY
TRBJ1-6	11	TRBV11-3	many	ASSLDQNSPLH
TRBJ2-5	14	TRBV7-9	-	ASSLRLAEHQETQY
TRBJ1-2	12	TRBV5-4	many	ASSLGHNNYGYT
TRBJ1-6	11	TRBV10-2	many	ATEDSRNSPLH
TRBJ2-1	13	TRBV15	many	ATSRVASGGDEQF
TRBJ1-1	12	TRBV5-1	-	ASSLGTWGTEAF
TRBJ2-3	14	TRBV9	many	ASSGRLAGGTDTQY
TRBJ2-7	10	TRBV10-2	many	ASSESGYEQY
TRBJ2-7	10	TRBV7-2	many	ASSLANYEQY
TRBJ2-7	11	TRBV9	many	ASSVEQVSEQY
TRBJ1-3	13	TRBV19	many	ASSIGQLAGNTIY
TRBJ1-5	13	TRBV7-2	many	ASSSNSGGNQPQH
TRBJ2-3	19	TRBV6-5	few	ASSYPIGTSGRLQKRDTQY